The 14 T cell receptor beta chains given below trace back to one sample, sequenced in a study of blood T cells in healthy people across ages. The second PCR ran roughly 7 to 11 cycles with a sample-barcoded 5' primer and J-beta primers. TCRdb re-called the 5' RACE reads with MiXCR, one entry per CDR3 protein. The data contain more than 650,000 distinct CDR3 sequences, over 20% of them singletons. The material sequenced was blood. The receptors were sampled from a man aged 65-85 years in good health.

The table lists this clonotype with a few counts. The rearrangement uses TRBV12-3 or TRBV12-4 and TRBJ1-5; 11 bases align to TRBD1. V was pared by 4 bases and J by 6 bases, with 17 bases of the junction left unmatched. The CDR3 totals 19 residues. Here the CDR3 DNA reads TGTGCCAGCAGTTACGCCGGGACAGGGGGGGTTTCGGGAATTCAGCCCCAGCATTTT. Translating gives CASSYAGTGGVSGIQPQHF.

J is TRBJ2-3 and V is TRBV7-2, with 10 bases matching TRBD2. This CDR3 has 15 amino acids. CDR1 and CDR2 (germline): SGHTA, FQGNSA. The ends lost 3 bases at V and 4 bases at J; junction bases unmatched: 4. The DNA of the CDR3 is TGTGCCAGCAGCTTGGGACTAGCGTTAGCAGATACGCAGTATTTT. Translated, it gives CASSLGLALADTQYF.

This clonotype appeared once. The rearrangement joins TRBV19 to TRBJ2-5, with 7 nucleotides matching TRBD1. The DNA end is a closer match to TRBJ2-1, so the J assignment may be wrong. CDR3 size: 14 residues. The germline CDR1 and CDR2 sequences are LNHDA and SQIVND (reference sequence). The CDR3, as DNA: TGTGCCAGTAGTATGAAGGGGGCCCACAATGAGCAGTTCTTC. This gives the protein CASSMKGAHNEQFF.

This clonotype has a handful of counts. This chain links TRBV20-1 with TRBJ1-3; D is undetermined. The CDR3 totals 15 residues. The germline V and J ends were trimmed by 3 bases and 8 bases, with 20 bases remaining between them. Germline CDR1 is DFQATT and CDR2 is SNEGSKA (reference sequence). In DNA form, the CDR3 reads TGCAGTGCTAGGAGGTGGGATAGGGCTGGGGACACCATATATTTT. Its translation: CSARRWDRAGDTIYF.

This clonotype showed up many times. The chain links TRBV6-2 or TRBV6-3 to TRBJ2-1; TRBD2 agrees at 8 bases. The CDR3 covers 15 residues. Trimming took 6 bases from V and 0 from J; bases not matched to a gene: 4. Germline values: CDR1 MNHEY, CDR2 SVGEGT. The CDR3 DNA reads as TGTGCCAGCAGGAGCGGACTAGCCTCCTACAATGAGCAGTTCTTC. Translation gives CASRSGLASYNEQFF.

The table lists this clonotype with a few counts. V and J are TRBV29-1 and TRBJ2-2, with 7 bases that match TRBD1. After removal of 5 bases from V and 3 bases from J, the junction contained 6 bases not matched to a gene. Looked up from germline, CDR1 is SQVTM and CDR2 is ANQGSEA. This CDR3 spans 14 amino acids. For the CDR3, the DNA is TGCAGCGTTAACAGGGGAAGGGACACCGGGGAGCTGTTTTTT. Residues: CSVNRGRDTGELFF.

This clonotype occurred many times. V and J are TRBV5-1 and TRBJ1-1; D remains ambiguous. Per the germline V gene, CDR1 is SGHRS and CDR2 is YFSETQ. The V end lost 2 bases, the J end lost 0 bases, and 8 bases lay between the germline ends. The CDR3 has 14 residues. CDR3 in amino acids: CASSFAGLNTEAFF. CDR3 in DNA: TGCGCCAGCAGCTTTGCAGGATTGAACACTGAAGCTTTCTTT.

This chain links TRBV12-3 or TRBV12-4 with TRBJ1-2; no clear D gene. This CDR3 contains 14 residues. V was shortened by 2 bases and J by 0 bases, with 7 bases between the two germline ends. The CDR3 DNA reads TGTGCCAGCAGTTTATCCGGGCCTAACTATGGCTACACCTTC. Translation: CASSLSGPNYGYTF.

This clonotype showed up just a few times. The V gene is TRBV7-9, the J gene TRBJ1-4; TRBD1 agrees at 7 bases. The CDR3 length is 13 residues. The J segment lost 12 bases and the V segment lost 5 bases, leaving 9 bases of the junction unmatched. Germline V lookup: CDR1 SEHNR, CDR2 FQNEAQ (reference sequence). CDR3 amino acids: CASSPKRQGELFF. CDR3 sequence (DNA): TGTGCCAGCAGCCCCAAAAGACAGGGAGAACTGTTTTTT. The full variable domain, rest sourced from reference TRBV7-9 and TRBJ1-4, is DTGVSQNPRHKITKRGQNVTFRCDPISEHNRLYWYRQTLGQGPEFLTYFQNEAQLEKSRLLSDRFSAERPKGSFSTLEIQRTEQGDSAMYLCASSPKRQGELFFGSGTQLSVL.

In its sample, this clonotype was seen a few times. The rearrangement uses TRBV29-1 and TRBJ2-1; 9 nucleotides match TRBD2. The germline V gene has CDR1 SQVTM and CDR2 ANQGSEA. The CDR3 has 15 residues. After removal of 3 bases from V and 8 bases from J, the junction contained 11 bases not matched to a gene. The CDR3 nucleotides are TGCAGCGTTGAGGTCTTGGCTAGCGGGAACGATGAGCAGTTCTTC. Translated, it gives CSVEVLASGNDEQFF.

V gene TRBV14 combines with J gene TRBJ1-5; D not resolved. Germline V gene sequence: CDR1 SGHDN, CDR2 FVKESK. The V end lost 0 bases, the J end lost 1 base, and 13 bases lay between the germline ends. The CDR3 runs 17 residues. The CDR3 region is CASSQDKGFWSNQPQHF. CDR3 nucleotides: TGTGCCAGCAGCCAAGATAAAGGATTTTGGAGCAATCAGCCCCAGCATTTT. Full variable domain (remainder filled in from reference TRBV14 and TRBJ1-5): EAGVTQFPSHSVIEKGQTVTLRCDPISGHDNLYWYRRVMGKEIKFLLHFVKESKQDESGMPNNRFLAERTGGTYSTLKVQPAELEDSGVYFCASSQDKGFWSNQPQHFGDGTRLSIL.

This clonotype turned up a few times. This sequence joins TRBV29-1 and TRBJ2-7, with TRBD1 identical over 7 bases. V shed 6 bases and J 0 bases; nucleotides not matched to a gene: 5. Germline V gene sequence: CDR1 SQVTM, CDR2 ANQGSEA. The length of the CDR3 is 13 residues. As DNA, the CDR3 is TGCAGCGTCTCTCCAGGGGGCTCCTACGAGCAGTACTTC. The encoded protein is CSVSPGGSYEQYF.

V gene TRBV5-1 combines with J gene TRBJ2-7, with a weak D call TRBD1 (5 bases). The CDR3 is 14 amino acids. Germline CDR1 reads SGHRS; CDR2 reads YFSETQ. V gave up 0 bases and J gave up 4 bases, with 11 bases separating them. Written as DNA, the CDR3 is TGCGCCAGCAGCTTGGCCACGACAGCTTACGAGCAGTACTTC. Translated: CASSLATTAYEQYF.

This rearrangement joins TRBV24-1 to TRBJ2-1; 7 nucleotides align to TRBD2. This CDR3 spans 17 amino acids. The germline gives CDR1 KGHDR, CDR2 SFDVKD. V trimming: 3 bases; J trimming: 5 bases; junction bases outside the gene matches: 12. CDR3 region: CATSDPSGAKPHNEQFF. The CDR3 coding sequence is TGTGCCACCAGTGATCCTAGCGGAGCGAAGCCACACAATGAGCAGTTCTTC.